The 10 T cell receptor beta chains below all came from one sample that was sequenced in a study of response to subunit inactivated influenza vaccine. One entry per CDR3 protein results from TCRdb running MiXCR on the RT-PCR reads. There are more than 400,000 distinct CDR3 sequences in the sample; over 9.5% occur only once, and 10% to 15% lies in the top ten. The material sequenced was PBMCs from blood, taken more than 35 days after vaccination. These receptors originate from a man aged 45-65 years who received an inactivated influenza vaccine.

This clonotype was seen a few times. The V gene is TRBV20-1, the J gene TRBJ2-1; D is perhaps TRBD1 (6 bases). Germline V gene data show CDR1 as DFQATT and CDR2 as SNEGSKA (reference sequence). V lost 6 bases and J lost 3, with 21 bases in between. The CDR3 totals 16 residues. CDR3 loop: CSARLRLEGDYNEQFF. Written as DNA, the CDR3 is TGCAGTGCCCGCCTTAGGTTAGAGGGGGACTACAATGAGCAGTTCTTC.

The sample holds a few counts of this clonotype. This chain connects TRBV6-1 to TRBJ2-1; 8 positions agree with TRBD2. After removal of 6 bases from V and 1 base from J, the junction contained 8 bases not matched to a gene. The CDR3 has 16 residues. In germline, CDR1 is MNHNS, CDR2 SASEGT. DNA of the CDR3: TGTGCCAGCAGACGGGGACTAGGAGGATCCTACAATGAGCAGTTCTTC. Protein product: CASRRGLGGSYNEQFF.

The chain couples TRBV7-2 to TRBJ1-6; D is possibly TRBD1 (5 bases). Trimming removed 2 bases at V and 10 bases at J, with 12 bases between. This CDR3 is built from 14 residues. Germline V gene lookup returns CDR1 SGHTA and CDR2 FQGNSA. CDR3 sequence: CASSLNAGHSPLHF. The DNA for the CDR3 is TGTGCCAGCAGCTTAAACGCAGGGCACTCACCCCTCCACTTT. The entire variable domain, with the rest obtained from reference TRBV7-2 and TRBJ1-6, is as follows: GAGVSQSPSNKVTEKGKDVELRCDPISGHTALYWYRQSLGQGLEFLIYFQGNSAPDKSGLPSDRFSAERTGGSVSTLTIQRTQQEDSAVYLCASSLNAGHSPLHFGNGTRLTVT.

This clonotype has a count of ten or more. The J gene is TRBJ1-6, the V gene TRBV6-5, with 8 nucleotides matching TRBD1. This CDR3 spans 15 amino acids. The J segment lost 7 bases and the V segment lost 4 bases, leaving 6 bases of the junction unmatched. The germline gives CDR1 MNHEY, CDR2 SVGAGI. The CDR3 reads CASSWTGSLNSPLHF. CDR3 DNA sequence: TGTGCCAGCAGTTGGACAGGGAGTTTGAATTCACCCCTCCACTTT.

There are many counts of this clonotype. The chain is built from TRBV29-1 and TRBJ1-1; D call uncertain. This CDR3 contains 17 residues. V was cut by 1 base and J by 3 bases, with 21 bases left in between. Per the germline V gene, CDR1 is SQVTM and CDR2 is ANQGSEA. The CDR3 nucleotides are TGCAGCGTTGAAGTTAGTGCTTGTGACGGCTTAGACACTGAAGCTTTCTTT. Translation: CSVEVSACDGLDTEAFF.

This clonotype was recorded many times. The rearrangement uses TRBV29-1 and TRBJ2-2, with 8 bases fitting TRBD2. The V segment lost 3 bases and the J segment 0 bases; nucleotides outside the gene matches: 6. The germline V gene has CDR1 SQVTM and CDR2 ANQGSEA. CDR3 length: 16 residues. The DNA of the CDR3 is TGCAGCGTTGATGCCGGGGGGGCGACGAACACCGGGGAGCTGTTTTTT. Translation: CSVDAGGATNTGELFF.

This clonotype was observed at least ten times. The chain employs TRBV5-5 and TRBJ2-7; TRBD1 or TRBD2 may be the D gene (5 bases each). CDR3 size: 14 residues. The germline V and J ends were trimmed by 3 bases and 3 bases, with 13 bases remaining between them. CDR1 is SGHKS, CDR2 YYEKEE, per germline (reference sequence). CDR3 nucleotide sequence: TGTGCCAGCAGCTCCCGGGACGGGTACTACGAGCAGTACTTC. This encodes CASSSRDGYYEQYF.

The V and J genes are TRBV28 and TRBJ2-7; the match to TRBD1 covers 7 bases. The CDR3 contains 14 residues. The germline gives CDR1 MDHEN, CDR2 SYDVKM. J was trimmed by 2 bases and V by 5 bases; bases with no gene match: 6. The CDR3 loop is CASSTTGRTYEQYF. The CDR3 DNA is TGTGCCAGCAGTACGACAGGGCGGACCTACGAGCAGTACTTC. Drawing the rest from reference TRBV28 and TRBJ2-7, the complete variable domain is DVKVTQSSRYLVKRTGEKVFLECVQDMDHENMFWYRQDPGLGLRLIYFSYDVKMKEKGDIPEGYSVSREKKERFSLILESASTNQTSMYLCASSTTGRTYEQYFGPGTRLTVT.

In its sample, this clonotype was seen many times. The V call is TRBV7-2, the J call TRBJ1-6; D not certain. V lost 7 bases and J 14 bases, leaving 15 bases between the germline ends. The CDR3 runs to 12 residues. The germline V gene has CDR1 SGHTA and CDR2 FQGNSA. Here the CDR3 DNA reads TGTGCCAGCACCTCAAACTGGCGGACCCTCCACTTT. It is translated as CASTSNWRTLHF.

This clonotype was detected a few times. V gene TRBV6-1 combines with J gene TRBJ2-1; TRBD2 matches at 7 bases. V lost 6 bases to trimming and J lost 4 bases; unmatched junction nucleotides: 6. This CDR3 is built from 14 residues. CDR1 is MNHNS, CDR2 SASEGT, per germline. This chain's CDR3 is CASRRAGSYNEQFF. CDR3 coding DNA: TGTGCCAGCAGAAGAGCGGGATCTTACAATGAGCAGTTCTTC.